The 3 T cell receptor beta chains below all came from one sample that was sequenced in a study of blood T cell repertoires in COVID-19. This table comes from immunoSEQ multiplex PCR, and its TCRdb copy is limited to in-frame clones, with some not included. This sample carries roughly 250,000 clones, 75% to 90% of them seen once, and the ten largest clones take about 6%. What was sequenced was PBMCs or T cells enriched from blood (not recorded which). These receptors all stem from a young woman with acute COVID-19.

The chain joins TRBV18 to TRBJ1-6; 10 positions agree with TRBD1. J gave up 10 bases and V 3 bases, and 3 bases lay outside the gene matches. CDR1 is KGHSH, CDR2 LQKENI, per germline. The CDR3 is made up of 14 amino acids. As DNA, the CDR3 is TGTGCCAGCTCACCGGGACAGGGGCGATCACCCCTCCACTTT. Residues: CASSPGQGRSPLHF.

This chain uses TRBV28 with TRBJ2-5, with no clear D. Per the germline V gene, CDR1 is MDHEN and CDR2 is SYDVKM. Trimming pared 4 bases from V and 3 bases from J, leaving 12 bases between. The CDR3 is 14 amino acids. The CDR3 bases are TGTGCCAGCAGTTCCGGTAATAGAAAAGAGACCCAGTACTTC. Translating it yields CASSSGNRKETQYF.

This clone appeared once. The rearrangement uses TRBV28 and TRBJ1-1, with 9 bases that match TRBD1. Germline CDR1 reads MDHEN; CDR2 reads SYDVKM. The CDR3 sequence is 14 residues long. Trimming took 6 bases from V and 8 from J; bases not matched to a gene: 10. CDR3 bases: TGTGCCAGCAGCCGTCGGGACAGGGTTCGGGAAGCTTTCTTT. Translating gives CASSRRDRVREAFF.